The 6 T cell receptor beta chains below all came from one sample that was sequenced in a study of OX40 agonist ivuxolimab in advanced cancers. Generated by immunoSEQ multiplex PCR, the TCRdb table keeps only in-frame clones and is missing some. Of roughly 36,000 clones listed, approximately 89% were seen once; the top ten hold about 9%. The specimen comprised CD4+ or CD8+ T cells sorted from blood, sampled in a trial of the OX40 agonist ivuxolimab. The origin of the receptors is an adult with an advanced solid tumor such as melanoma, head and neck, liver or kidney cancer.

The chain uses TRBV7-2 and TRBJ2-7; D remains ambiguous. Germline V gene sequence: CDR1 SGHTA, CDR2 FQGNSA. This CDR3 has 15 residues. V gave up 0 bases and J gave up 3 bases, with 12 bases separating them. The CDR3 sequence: CASSLASSNLYEQYF. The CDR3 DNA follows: TGTGCCAGCAGCTTAGCAAGTAGTAATCTCTACGAGCAGTACTTC.

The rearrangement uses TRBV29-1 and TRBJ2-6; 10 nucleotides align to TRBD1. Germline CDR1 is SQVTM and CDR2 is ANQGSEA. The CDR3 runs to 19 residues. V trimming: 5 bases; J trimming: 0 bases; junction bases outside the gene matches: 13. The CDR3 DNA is TGCAGCGTTAGGACCGACAGGGGGCTCCTCTTCTCTGGGGCCAACGTCCTGACTTTC. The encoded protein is CSVRTDRGLLFSGANVLTF.

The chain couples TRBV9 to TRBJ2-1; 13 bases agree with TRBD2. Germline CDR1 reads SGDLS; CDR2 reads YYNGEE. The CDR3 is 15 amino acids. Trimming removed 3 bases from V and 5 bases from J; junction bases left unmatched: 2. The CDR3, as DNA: TGTGCCAGCAGCGCAGGACTAGCGGGAGACAATGAGCAGTTCTTC. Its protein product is CASSAGLAGDNEQFF.

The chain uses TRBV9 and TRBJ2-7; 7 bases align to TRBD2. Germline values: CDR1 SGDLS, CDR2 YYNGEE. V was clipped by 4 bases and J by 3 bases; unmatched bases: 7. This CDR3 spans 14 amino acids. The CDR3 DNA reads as TGTGCCAGCAGCCAGCAACTAGCGAGCTACGAGCAGTACTTC. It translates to CASSQQLASYEQYF.

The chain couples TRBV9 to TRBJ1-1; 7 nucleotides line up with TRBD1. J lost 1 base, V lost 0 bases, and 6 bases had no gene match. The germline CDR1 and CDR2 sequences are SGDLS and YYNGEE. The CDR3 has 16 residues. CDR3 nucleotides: TGTGCCAGCAGCGTAGGGGACAGATCCAGGAACACTGAAGCTTTCTTT. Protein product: CASSVGDRSRNTEAFF.

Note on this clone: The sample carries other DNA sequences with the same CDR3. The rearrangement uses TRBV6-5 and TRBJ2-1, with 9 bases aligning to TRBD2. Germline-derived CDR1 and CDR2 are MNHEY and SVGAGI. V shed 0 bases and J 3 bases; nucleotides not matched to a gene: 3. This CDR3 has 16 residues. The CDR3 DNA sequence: TGTGCCAGCAGTTACTCGAGTAGCGGGAGCTACAATGAGCAGTTCTTC. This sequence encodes CASSYSSSGSYNEQFF.